These 8 T cell receptor beta chains were all obtained from the same sample, sequenced in a study of vaccination and CD4 T cells after COVID-19. The Oncomine TCR Beta short-read assay was applied to DNA of cultured CD4+ T cells. Each CDR3 protein is one row after TCRdb ran MiXCR on the PCR reads. The sample holds some 14,000 distinct CDR3 sequences; around 24% are singletons and the top ten take 18%. As to treatment: roughly 10-day PBMC culture with coronavirus spike peptide pools or control peptides (ViraFEST assay). No antigen has been identified for these receptors. Sample: CD4+ T cells from blood, cultured in vitro, taken after SARS-CoV-2 vaccination. These receptors were collected from a human donor who had recovered from COVID-19.

The chain uses TRBV15 and TRBJ1-5; a weak D match, TRBD1 (5 bases). Germline loops: CDR1 LNHNV, CDR2 YYDKDF (reference sequence). The CDR3 has 15 residues. Trimming shortened V by 5 bases and J by 6 bases, and 17 bases separated the two germline ends. CDR3 protein: CATSVGRGGGQPQHF. The CDR3, as DNA: TGTGCCACCAGCGTAGGGAGGGGAGGAGGTCAGCCCCAGCATTTT. The complete variable domain, with remaining parts taken from reference TRBV15 and TRBJ1-5, reads DAMVIQNPRYQVTQFGKPVTLSCSQTLNHNVMYWYQQKSSQAPKLLFHYYDKDFNNEADTPDNFQSRRPNTSFCFLDIRSPGLGDTAMYLCATSVGRGGGQPQHFGDGTRLSIL.

This clonotype is a singleton in its sample. This chain uses TRBV6-5 with TRBJ1-2; D is unresolved. With 2 bases removed from V and 8 bases from J, the gap between germline ends came to 18 bases. The CDR3 totals 15 residues. From germline, CDR1 is MNHEY and CDR2 SVGAGI. CDR3 loop: CASSYGSGTPYGYTF. The CDR3, as DNA: TGTGCCAGCAGTTACGGATCAGGTACCCCGTACGGCTACACCTTC.

The chain carries TRBV29-1 and TRBJ2-5; 11 nucleotides align to TRBD2. The CDR3 consists of 16 residues. Trimming removed 8 bases from V and 4 bases from J; junction bases left unmatched: 15. The V gene's germline CDR1 is SQVTM and CDR2 ANQGSEA. The DNA of the CDR3 is TGCAGCATTTGGACTAGCGGGCTCCGCTTGGGAGAGACCCAGTACTTC. Translated: CSIWTSGLRLGETQYF.

This clonotype was counted only a few times. The V and J genes are TRBV7-9 and TRBJ2-6; 8 bases are shared with TRBD1. This CDR3 is built from 12 residues. After removal of 6 bases from V and 11 bases from J, the junction contained 3 bases not matched to a gene. Germline CDR1 SEHNR, CDR2 FQNEAQ (reference sequence). CDR3 nucleotide sequence: TGTGCCAGCAGAGAGACAGGGGACGTCCTGACTTTC. It translates to CASRETGDVLTF.

The chain links TRBV20-1 to TRBJ1-3; D may be TRBD1 (5 bases). This CDR3 contains 16 residues. CDR1 DFQATT and CDR2 SNEGSKA come from the germline V gene (reference sequence). The germline V and J ends were trimmed by 0 bases and 5 bases, with 17 bases remaining between them. The CDR3 DNA reads as TGCAGTGCTAGAGATCTTGCCAGCTCGGGACGAAACACCATATATTTT. This codes for CSARDLASSGRNTIYF.

The CDR3 DNA sequence: TGTGCCAGCAGTTTTCCCCGGGGAAGCTCCTACGAGCAGTACTTC. It specifies CASSFPRGSSYEQYF. J is TRBJ2-7 and V is TRBV28; TRBD2 is a possible D gene (5 bases). Per germline, CDR1 MDHEN and CDR2 SYDVKM. The CDR3 totals 15 residues. V was trimmed by 3 bases and J by 0 bases, leaving 12 bases between them.

The V and J genes are TRBV21-1 and TRBJ1-3. TRBV21-1 is classified as a pseudogene. This CDR3 comprises 12 residues. In nucleotides, the CDR3 is TGTGCCAGCAGCAAAGAAGGAAACACCATATATTTT. This gives the protein CASSKEGNTIYF.

This clonotype showed up just a few times. V gene TRBV6-2 or TRBV6-3 combines with J gene TRBJ1-5; 8 bases agree with TRBD1. The CDR3 contains 16 residues. The V gene's germline CDR1 is MNHEY and CDR2 SVGEGT. The V and J ends lost 5 bases and 0 bases, in that order; junction bases with no gene match: 6. The CDR3 here is CASSGRDRGSNQPQHF. The CDR3 bases are TGTGCCAGCAGTGGACGAGACAGGGGTAGCAATCAGCCCCAGCATTTT.